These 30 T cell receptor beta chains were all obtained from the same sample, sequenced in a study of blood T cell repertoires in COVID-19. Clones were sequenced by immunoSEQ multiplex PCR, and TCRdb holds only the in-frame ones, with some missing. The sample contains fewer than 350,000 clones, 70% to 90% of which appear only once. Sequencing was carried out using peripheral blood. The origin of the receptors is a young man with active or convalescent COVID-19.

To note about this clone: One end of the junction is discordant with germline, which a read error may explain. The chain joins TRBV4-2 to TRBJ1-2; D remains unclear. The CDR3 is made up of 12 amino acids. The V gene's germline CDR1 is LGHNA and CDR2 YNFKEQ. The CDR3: CASNQADYGYTF. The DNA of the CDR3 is TGTGCCAGCAACCAAGCCGACTATGGCTACACCTTC.

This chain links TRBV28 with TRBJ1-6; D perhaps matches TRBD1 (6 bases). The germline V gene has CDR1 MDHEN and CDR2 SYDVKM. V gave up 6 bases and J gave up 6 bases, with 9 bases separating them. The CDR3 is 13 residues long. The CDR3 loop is CASRRTVNSPLHF. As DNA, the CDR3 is TGTGCCAGCAGGCGGACAGTTAATTCACCCCTCCACTTT.

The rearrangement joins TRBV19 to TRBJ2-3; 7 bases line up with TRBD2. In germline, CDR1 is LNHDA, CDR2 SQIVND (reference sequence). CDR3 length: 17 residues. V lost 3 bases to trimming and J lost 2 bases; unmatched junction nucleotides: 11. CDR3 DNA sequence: TGTGCCAGTAGTATTTGGGCGGGGGTGATCGACACAGATACGCAGTATTTT. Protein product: CASSIWAGVIDTDTQYF.

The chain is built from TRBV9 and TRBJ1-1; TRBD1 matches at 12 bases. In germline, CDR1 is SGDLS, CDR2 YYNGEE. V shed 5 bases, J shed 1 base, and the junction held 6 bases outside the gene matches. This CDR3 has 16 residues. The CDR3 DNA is TGTGCCAGCAGGAAGGGACAGGGGGCGGGGAACACTGAAGCTTTCTTT. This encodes CASRKGQGAGNTEAFF.

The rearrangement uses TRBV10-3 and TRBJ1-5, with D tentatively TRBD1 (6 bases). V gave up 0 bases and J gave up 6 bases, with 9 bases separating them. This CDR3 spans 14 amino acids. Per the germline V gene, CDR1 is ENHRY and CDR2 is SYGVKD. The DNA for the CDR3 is TGTGCCATCAGTGAGTCTACAGGGCCTCAGCCCCAGCATTTT. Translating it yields CAISESTGPQPQHF.

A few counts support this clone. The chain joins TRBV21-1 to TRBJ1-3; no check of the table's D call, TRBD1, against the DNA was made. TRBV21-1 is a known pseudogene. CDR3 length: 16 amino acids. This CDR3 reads CASSKDQVSSGNTIYF. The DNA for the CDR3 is TGTGCCAGCAGCAAAGATCAGGTGAGCTCTGGAAACACCATATATTTT.

CDR3 sequence: CASSPPLFKKDRAEGYTF. CDR3 sequence (DNA): TGTGCCAGCAGCCCACCTTTATTTAAGAAAGACAGAGCAGAGGGCTACACCTTC. The gene calls are TRBV5-6 and TRBJ1-2, with a tentative D call TRBD1 (5 bases). V shed 4 bases and J shed 8 bases, with 30 bases lying between them. The germline gives CDR1 SGHDT, CDR2 YYEEEE. This CDR3 comprises 18 residues. The whole variable domain, filled in from reference TRBV5-6 and TRBJ1-2, reads DAGVTQSPTHLIKTRGQQVTLRCSPKSGHDTVSWYQQALGQGPQFIFQYYEEEERQRGNFPDRFSGHQFPNYSSELNVNALLLGDSALYLCASSPPLFKKDRAEGYTFGSGTRLTVV.

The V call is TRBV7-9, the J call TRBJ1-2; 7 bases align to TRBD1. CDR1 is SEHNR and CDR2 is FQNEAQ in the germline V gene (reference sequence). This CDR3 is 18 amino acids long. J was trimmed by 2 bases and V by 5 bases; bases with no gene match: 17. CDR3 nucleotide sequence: TGTGCCAGCAGCCCGACCGTAGTTGGCACAGGGGAGAACTATGGCTACACCTTC. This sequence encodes CASSPTVVGTGENYGYTF.

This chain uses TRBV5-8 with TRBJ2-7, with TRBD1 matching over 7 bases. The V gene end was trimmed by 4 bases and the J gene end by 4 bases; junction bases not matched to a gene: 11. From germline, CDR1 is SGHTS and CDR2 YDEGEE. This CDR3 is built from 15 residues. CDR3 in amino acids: CASSPRGQGIYEQYF. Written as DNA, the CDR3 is TGTGCCAGCAGCCCAAGGGGGCAGGGGATTTACGAGCAGTACTTC.

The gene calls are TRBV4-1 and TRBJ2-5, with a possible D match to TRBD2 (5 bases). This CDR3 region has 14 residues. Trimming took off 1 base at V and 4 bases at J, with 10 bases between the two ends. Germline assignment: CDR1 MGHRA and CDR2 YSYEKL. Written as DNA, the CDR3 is TGCGCCAGCAGCCAAGTGGGTGGAGGAGAGACCCAGTACTTC. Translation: CASSQVGGGETQYF.

Written as DNA, the CDR3 is TGTGCCAGCAGCCGGCCGGGACAGGGGAAACGGAACACTGAAGCTTTCTTT. Residues: CASSRPGQGKRNTEAFF. J is TRBJ1-1 and V is TRBV11-2, with TRBD1 matching over 10 bases. This CDR3 spans 17 amino acids. Looked up from germline, CDR1 is SGHAT and CDR2 is FQNNGV. V lost 5 bases to trimming and J lost 1 base; unmatched junction nucleotides: 10.

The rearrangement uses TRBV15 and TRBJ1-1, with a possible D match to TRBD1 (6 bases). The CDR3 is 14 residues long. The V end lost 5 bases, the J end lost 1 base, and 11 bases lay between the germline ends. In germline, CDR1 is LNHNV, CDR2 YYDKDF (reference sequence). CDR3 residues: CATSPKTGNTEAFF. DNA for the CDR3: TGTGCCACCAGCCCCAAGACAGGGAACACTGAAGCTTTCTTT.

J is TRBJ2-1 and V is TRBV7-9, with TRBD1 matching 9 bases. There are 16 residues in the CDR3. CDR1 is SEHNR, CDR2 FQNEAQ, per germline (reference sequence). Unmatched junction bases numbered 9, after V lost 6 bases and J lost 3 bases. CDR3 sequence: CASRTQDRGIYNEQFF. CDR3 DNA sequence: TGTGCCAGCAGGACCCAAGACAGGGGGATCTACAATGAGCAGTTCTTC.

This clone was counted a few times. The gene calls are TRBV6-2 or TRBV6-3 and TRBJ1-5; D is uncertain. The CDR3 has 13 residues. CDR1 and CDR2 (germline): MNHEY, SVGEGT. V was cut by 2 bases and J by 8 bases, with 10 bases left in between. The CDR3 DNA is TGTGCCAGCAGTTACCCGATTTCGGAGCCCCAGCATTTT. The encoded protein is CASSYPISEPQHF.

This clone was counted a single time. CDR3 amino acids: CASSLDRGGQGQYF. The CDR3 DNA reads TGCGCCAGCAGCTTGGATCGGGGGGGCCAGGGGCAGTATTTT. This chain links TRBV5-1 with TRBJ2-3; 8 nucleotides align to TRBD2. This CDR3 region has 14 residues. Germline CDR1 SGHRS, CDR2 YFSETQ. V lost 0 bases and J lost 11; bases outside the gene matches: 8.

CDR3 bases: TGCGCCAGCAGCTTAACCGCGGGGGGGAACACCGGGGAGCTGTTTTTT. Its protein product is CASSLTAGGNTGELFF. The chain has TRBV5-1 and TRBJ2-2, with TRBD2 matching over 8 bases. Losses at the gene ends were 2 bases for V and 1 base for J; bases not matched to a gene: 4. The CDR3 has 16 amino acids. Germline V gene sequence: CDR1 SGHRS, CDR2 YFSETQ. The full variable domain, its missing parts supplied by reference TRBV5-1 and TRBJ2-2, is KAGVTQTPRYLIKTRGQQVTLSCSPISGHRSVSWYQQTPGQGLQFLFEYFSETQRNKGNFPGRFSGRQFSNSRSEMNVSTLELGDSALYLCASSLTAGGNTGELFFGEGSRLTVL.

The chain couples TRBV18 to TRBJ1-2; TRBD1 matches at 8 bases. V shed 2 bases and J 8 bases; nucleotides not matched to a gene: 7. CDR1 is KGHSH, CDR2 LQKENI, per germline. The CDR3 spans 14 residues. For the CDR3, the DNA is TGTGCCAGCTCACCAGACAGGGGCGCGGAGGGCTACACCTTC. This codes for CASSPDRGAEGYTF. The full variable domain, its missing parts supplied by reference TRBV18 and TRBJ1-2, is NAGVMQNPRHLVRRRGQEARLRCSPMKGHSHVYWYRQLPEEGLKFMVYLQKENIIDESGMPKERFSAEFPKEGPSILRIQQVVRGDSAAYFCASSPDRGAEGYTFGSGTRLTVV.

In DNA form, the CDR3 reads TGTGCCAGCAGTGACCCGGGACACCGTGCCAACACCTTC. The encoded protein is CASSDPGHRANTF. V gene TRBV6-1 combines with J gene TRBJ1-2; a possible D gene is TRBD1 (6 bases). The CDR3 totals 13 residues. Germline lookup yields CDR1 MNHNS and CDR2 SASEGT. The V and J ends lost 3 bases and 12 bases respectively, with 17 bases between them.

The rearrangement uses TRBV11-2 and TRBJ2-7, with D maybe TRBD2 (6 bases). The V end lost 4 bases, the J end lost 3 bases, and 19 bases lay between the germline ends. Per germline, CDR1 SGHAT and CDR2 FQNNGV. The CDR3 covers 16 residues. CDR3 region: CASSSLGIAENYEQYF. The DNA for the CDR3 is TGTGCCAGCAGCTCCCTTGGGATAGCGGAAAACTACGAGCAGTACTTC.

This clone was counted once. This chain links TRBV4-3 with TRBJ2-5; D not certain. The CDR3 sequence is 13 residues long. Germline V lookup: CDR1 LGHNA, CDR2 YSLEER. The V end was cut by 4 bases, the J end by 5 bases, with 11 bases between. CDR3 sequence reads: CASSLSVGETQYF. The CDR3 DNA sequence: TGCGCCAGCAGCCTGAGCGTAGGTGAGACCCAGTACTTC.

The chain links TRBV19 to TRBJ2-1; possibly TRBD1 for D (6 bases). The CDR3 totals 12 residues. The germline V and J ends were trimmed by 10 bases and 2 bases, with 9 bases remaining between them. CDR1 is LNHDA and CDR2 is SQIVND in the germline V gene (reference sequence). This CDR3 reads CAIRTAYNEQFF. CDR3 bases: TGTGCCATAAGGACAGCCTACAATGAGCAGTTCTTC.

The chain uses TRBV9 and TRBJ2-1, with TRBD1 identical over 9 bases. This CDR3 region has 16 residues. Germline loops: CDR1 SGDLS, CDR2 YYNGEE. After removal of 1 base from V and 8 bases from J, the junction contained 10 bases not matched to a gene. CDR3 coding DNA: TGTGCCAGCAGCGTACCACGGGACAGGGTAGATCATGAGCAGTTCTTC. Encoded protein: CASSVPRDRVDHEQFF.

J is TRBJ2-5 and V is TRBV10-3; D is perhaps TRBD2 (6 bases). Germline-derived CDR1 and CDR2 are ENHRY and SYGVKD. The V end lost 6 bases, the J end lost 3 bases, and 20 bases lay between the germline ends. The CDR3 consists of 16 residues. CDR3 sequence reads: CAIRPIPGGKKETQYF. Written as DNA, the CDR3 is TGTGCCATCAGGCCTATCCCAGGCGGGAAAAAAGAGACCCAGTACTTC.

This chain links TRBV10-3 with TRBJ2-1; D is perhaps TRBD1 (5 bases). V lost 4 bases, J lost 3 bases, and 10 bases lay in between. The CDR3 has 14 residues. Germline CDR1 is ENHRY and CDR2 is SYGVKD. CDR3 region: CAISGKGIYNEQFF. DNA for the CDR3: TGTGCCATCAGTGGCAAGGGGATCTACAATGAGCAGTTCTTC.

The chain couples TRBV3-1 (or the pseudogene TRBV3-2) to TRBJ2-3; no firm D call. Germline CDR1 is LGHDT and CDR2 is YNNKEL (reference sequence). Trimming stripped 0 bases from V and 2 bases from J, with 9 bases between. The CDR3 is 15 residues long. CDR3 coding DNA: TGTGCCAGCAGCCAAGAAAGCACGTCCACAGATACGCAGTATTTT. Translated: CASSQESTSTDTQYF.

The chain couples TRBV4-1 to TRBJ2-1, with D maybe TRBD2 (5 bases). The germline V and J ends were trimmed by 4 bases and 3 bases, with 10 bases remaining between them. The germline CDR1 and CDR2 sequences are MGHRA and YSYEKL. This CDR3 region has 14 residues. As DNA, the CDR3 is TGCGCCAGCAGCCCCGCGGACTTCTACAATGAGCAGTTCTTC. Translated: CASSPADFYNEQFF.

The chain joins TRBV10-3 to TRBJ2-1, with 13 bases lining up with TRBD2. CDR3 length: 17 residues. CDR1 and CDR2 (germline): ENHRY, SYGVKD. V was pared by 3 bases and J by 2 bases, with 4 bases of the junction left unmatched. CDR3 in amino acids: CAISDPGLAGTYNEQFF. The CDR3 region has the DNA TGTGCCATCAGTGATCCGGGACTAGCGGGGACCTACAATGAGCAGTTCTTC.

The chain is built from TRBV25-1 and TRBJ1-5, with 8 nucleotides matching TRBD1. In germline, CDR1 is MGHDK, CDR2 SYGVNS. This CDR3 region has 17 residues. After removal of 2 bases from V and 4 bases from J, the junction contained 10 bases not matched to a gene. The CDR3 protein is CASSENLGTGENQPQHF. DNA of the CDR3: TGTGCCAGCAGTGAAAACTTGGGGACAGGAGAAAATCAGCCCCAGCATTTT.

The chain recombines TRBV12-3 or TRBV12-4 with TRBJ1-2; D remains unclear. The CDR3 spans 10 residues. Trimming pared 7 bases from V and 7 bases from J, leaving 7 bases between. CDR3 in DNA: TGTGCCAGCAAATCGGGTGGCTACACCTTC. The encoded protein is CASKSGGYTF.

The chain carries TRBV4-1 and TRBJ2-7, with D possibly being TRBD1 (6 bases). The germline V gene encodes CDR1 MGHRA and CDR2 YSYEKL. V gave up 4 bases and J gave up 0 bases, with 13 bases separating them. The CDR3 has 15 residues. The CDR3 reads CASSPRTAPSYEQYF. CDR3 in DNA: TGCGCCAGCAGCCCGCGGACAGCCCCCTCCTACGAGCAGTACTTC.